The next 21 T cell receptor beta chains were all read from a single sample in a study of blood T cell repertoires in COVID-19. Sequencing was performed with immunoSEQ multiplex PCR; in TCRdb, only in-frame clones are kept and a portion is missing. The data contain some 240,000 clones, more than 75% of them seen just once; the ten biggest clones take up roughly 13%. The sample was peripheral blood. These receptors came from a human donor in a cohort sampled during active COVID-19.

The genes are TRBV18 and TRBJ1-2, with TRBD1 matching over 8 bases. This CDR3 comprises 14 residues. The germline V gene encodes CDR1 KGHSH and CDR2 LQKENI. The V and J ends lost 5 bases and 2 bases, in that order; junction bases with no gene match: 4. CDR3 protein: CASSSGQGNYGYTF. CDR3 DNA: TGTGCCAGCTCATCCGGACAGGGAAACTATGGCTACACCTTC.

The chain recombines TRBV10-3 with TRBJ1-1; possibly TRBD1 for D (5 bases). Germline CDR1 ENHRY, CDR2 SYGVKD. Trimming pared 0 bases from V and 4 bases from J, leaving 9 bases between. The length of the CDR3 is 14 residues. In DNA form, the CDR3 reads TGTGCCATCAGTGAGTCGGGGGGGATCACTGAAGCTTTCTTT. Protein product: CAISESGGITEAFF.

The chain recombines TRBV6-2 or TRBV6-3 with TRBJ1-1, with D tentatively TRBD1 (6 bases). Germline assignment: CDR1 MNHEY and CDR2 SVGEGT. This CDR3 spans 12 amino acids. V was cut by 5 bases and J by 8 bases, with 12 bases left in between. CDR3 nucleotides: TGTGCCAGCAGTGCCCCCGGGACAGAAGCTTTCTTT. The encoded protein is CASSAPGTEAFF.

The gene calls are TRBV7-2 and TRBJ1-1, with D hard to call. The CDR3 is made up of 14 amino acids. V lost 2 bases and J lost 2, with 9 bases in between. From germline, CDR1 is SGHTA and CDR2 FQGNSA. This chain's CDR3 is CASSLWRGNTEAFF. CDR3 DNA: TGTGCCAGCAGCTTATGGCGGGGAAACACTGAAGCTTTCTTT.

This rearrangement joins TRBV6-6 to TRBJ1-4, with D unresolved. V lost 7 bases and J 3 bases, leaving 9 bases between the germline ends. The germline V gene encodes CDR1 MNHNY and CDR2 SVGAGI (reference sequence). This CDR3 comprises 13 residues. The CDR3 DNA follows: TGTGCCAGCACCCGCGGGGCTAATGAAAAACTGTTTTTT. Translating it yields CASTRGANEKLFF.

The V call is TRBV7-3, the J call TRBJ2-3; 7 positions agree with TRBD2. The CDR3 loop spans 13 amino acids. J lost 4 bases, V lost 5 bases, and 3 bases had no gene match. Germline CDR1 reads SGHTA; CDR2 reads FQGTGA. The CDR3 spells CASSQLAPDTQYF. The CDR3 nucleotides read TGTGCCAGCAGCCAACTAGCGCCAGATACGCAGTATTTT.

This clone was seen at least ten times. The chain joins TRBV9 to TRBJ2-3; 7 bases match TRBD2. This CDR3 spans 12 amino acids. Germline-derived CDR1 and CDR2 are SGDLS and YYNGEE. Trimming at V came to 3 bases and at J to 9 bases, leaving 4 bases not matched to a gene. Written as DNA, the CDR3 is TGTGCCAGCAGCGGGGAGGGAGACACGCAGTATTTT. Protein product: CASSGEGDTQYF.

This chain joins TRBV5-6 and TRBJ1-5; 8 nucleotides line up with TRBD1. CDR1 is SGHDT, CDR2 YYEEEE, per germline. The CDR3 extends over 18 amino acids. J gave up 2 bases and V 3 bases, and 13 bases lay outside the gene matches. In DNA form, the CDR3 reads TGTGCCAGCAGCTCCTCCGGGACAGGATCTATAGGCAATCAGCCCCAGCATTTT. It is translated as CASSSSGTGSIGNQPQHF.

The V and J genes are TRBV11-1 and TRBJ2-5, with 9 nucleotides matching TRBD2. From germline, CDR1 is SGHAT and CDR2 FQDESV (reference sequence). J lost 4 bases, V lost 1 base, and 4 bases had no gene match. The CDR3 spans 15 residues. Written as DNA, the CDR3 is TGTGCCAGCAGCTTAGATGGTAGCGGGGGAGAGACCCAGTACTTC. Translating gives CASSLDGSGGETQYF.

CDR3: CATSGQGPDTQYF. CDR3 bases: TGTGCCACTTCGGGACAGGGCCCAGATACGCAGTATTTT. The chain joins TRBV6-5 to TRBJ2-3; 9 nucleotides match TRBD1. The germline V gene has CDR1 MNHEY and CDR2 SVGAGI. V was clipped by 10 bases and J by 4 bases; unmatched bases: 6. The CDR3 loop spans 13 amino acids.

The rearrangement joins TRBV14 to TRBJ1-6, with D possibly matching TRBD1 (5 bases). V lost 0 bases and J lost 4, with 13 bases in between. The CDR3 loop spans 17 amino acids. The germline V gene encodes CDR1 SGHDN and CDR2 FVKESK. CDR3 sequence (DNA): TGTGCCAGCAGCCAAGAGGGGCTCAGGATTTATAATTCACCCCTCCACTTT. As protein: CASSQEGLRIYNSPLHF.

In its sample, this clone was seen once. This sequence joins TRBV15 and TRBJ1-3; no reliable D call. The CDR3 is 13 amino acids. The V gene's germline CDR1 is LNHNV and CDR2 YYDKDF (reference sequence). Trimming pared 1 base from V and 3 bases from J, leaving 4 bases between. In DNA, the CDR3 is TGTGCCACCAGCAGAGCGAGTGGAAACACCATATATTTT. Translating it yields CATSRASGNTIYF.

This chain joins TRBV18 and TRBJ2-1, with 15 bases fitting TRBD2. The V segment lost 3 bases and the J segment 7 bases; nucleotides outside the gene matches: 4. Germline CDR1 KGHSH, CDR2 LQKENI. The CDR3 is made up of 16 amino acids. The CDR3 sequence: CASSPGLAGGPNEQFF. CDR3 nucleotide sequence: TGTGCCAGCTCACCCGGACTAGCGGGGGGGCCAAATGAGCAGTTCTTC.

V usage is TRBV15 and J usage is TRBJ2-1; possible D gene TRBD2, 7 bases. Germline V lookup: CDR1 LNHNV, CDR2 YYDKDF (reference sequence). Trimming took off 0 bases at V and 7 bases at J, with 22 bases between the two ends. The CDR3 consists of 18 residues. The CDR3 region has the DNA TGTGCCACCAGCAGAGATCCTGGGGGGGGGCCTTCTGGAAATGAGCAGTTCTTC. It translates to CATSRDPGGGPSGNEQFF.

The chain couples TRBV7-2 to TRBJ1-1, with TRBD1 identical over 9 bases. J lost 4 bases, V lost 7 bases, and 7 bases had no gene match. The germline V gene encodes CDR1 SGHTA and CDR2 FQGNSA. The CDR3 spans 14 residues. The CDR3 loop is CASILMDRGTEAFF. The DNA for the CDR3 is TGTGCCAGCATCCTAATGGACAGGGGCACTGAAGCTTTCTTT.

The chain couples TRBV9 to TRBJ2-2, with D unclear. Germline-derived CDR1 and CDR2 are SGDLS and YYNGEE. V was shortened by 0 bases and J by 0 bases, with 9 bases between the two germline ends. The CDR3 length is 16 residues. CDR3 amino acids: CASSVGGSPNTGELFF. The CDR3 nucleotides read TGTGCCAGCAGCGTAGGAGGATCACCGAACACCGGGGAGCTGTTTTTT.

This clone was counted between two and nine times. The V gene is TRBV7-2, the J gene TRBJ2-3; 11 bases map to TRBD2. The CDR3 covers 16 residues. Germline V gene lookup returns CDR1 SGHTA and CDR2 FQGNSA. V lost 7 bases to trimming and J lost 0 bases; unmatched junction nucleotides: 6. This chain's CDR3 is CASTPSGGISTDTQYF. CDR3 in DNA: TGTGCCAGCACCCCTAGCGGGGGGATTAGCACAGATACGCAGTATTTT.

The count of this clone is one. This chain links TRBV19 with TRBJ2-3; D possibly corresponds to TRBD2 (5 bases). The CDR3 length is 15 residues. V was clipped by 6 bases and J by 4 bases, with 17 bases between them. Germline values: CDR1 LNHDA, CDR2 SQIVND (reference sequence). CDR3 residues: CASRFSSSPADTQYF. Written as DNA, the CDR3 is TGTGCCAGTAGGTTCTCGTCTAGCCCGGCAGATACGCAGTATTTT.

V is TRBV13 and J is TRBJ1-2; no clear D gene. Per the germline V gene, CDR1 is PRHDT and CDR2 is FYEKMQ (reference sequence). The germline V and J ends were trimmed by 2 bases and 4 bases, with 5 bases remaining between them. The length of the CDR3 is 12 residues. CDR3 sequence reads: CASSLRVYGYTF. CDR3 DNA sequence: TGTGCCAGCAGCTTAAGAGTCTATGGCTACACCTTC.

V is TRBV29-1 and J is TRBJ2-3; possible D gene TRBD2, 5 bases. This CDR3 contains 14 residues. The germline CDR1 and CDR2 sequences are SQVTM and ANQGSEA. The CDR3 DNA sequence: TGCACCCTCAGCGGTATGGGGAGCACAGATACGCAGTATTTT. Its protein is CTLSGMGSTDTQYF.

This chain links TRBV28 with TRBJ1-1, with TRBD1 as a possible D gene (6 bases). The CDR3 spans 15 residues. V lost 5 bases to trimming and J lost 1 base, with 14 bases between them. Germline CDR1 MDHEN, CDR2 SYDVKM. The CDR3 is CASSRGGAENTEAFF. CDR3 nucleotide sequence: TGTGCCAGCAGTAGGGGGGGGGCGGAGAACACTGAAGCTTTCTTT.